This T cell receptor beta chain was captured in a study of cytomegalovirus exposure and HLA in healthy donors. Regarding the study as a whole: One variant, a missense change in DCLRE1C, was linked in a later analysis to TCR beta V- and J-gene trimming. A prior analysis recorded that most TCR beta V segments were productive about 90% or about 30% of the time. In vitro experiments confirmed that three CMV-associated chains were specific for CMV antigens.

The germline V gene encodes CDR1 SNHLY and CDR2 FYNNEI. The CDR3 loop spans 14 amino acids. V was clipped by 7 bases and J by 5 bases, with 18 bases between them. The PCR was carried out with 60 Vbeta primers and 13 Jbeta primers. Sequenced by immunoSEQ multiplex PCR; TCRdb stores in-frame clones only, minus some. The table records about 190,000 clones, 82% of them present only once. On this clone: Its specificity is not known.

Specimen: PBMCs. The source of this sequence is a woman younger than 30 in good health and CMV-seronegative. The J gene is TRBJ2-7, the V gene TRBV2; maybe TRBD1 (5 bases). This CDR3 is CASMVSGSLDEQYF. CDR3 coding DNA: TGTGCCAGCATGGTGTCAGGGTCTTTAGACGAGCAGTACTTC.